This T cell receptor beta chain was identified in a study of early T cells in non-severe SARS-CoV-2 infection. TCRdb re-analysed the 5' RACE reads in MiXCR, keeping a single row per CDR3 protein. Here the sample spans approximately 35,000 distinct CDR3 sequences, around 7% being singletons. In its sample, this clonotype was seen many times. V was trimmed by 5 bases and J by 5 bases, leaving 3 bases between them. The CDR3 contains 11 residues. The source of this sequence is an adult who was a healthcare worker with PCR-confirmed SARS-CoV-2 infection or an uninfected control (not recorded which). The chain recombines TRBV23-1 with TRBJ2-2, with unresolved D. TRBV23-1 is sorted into the ORF group, with uncertain function. Sample: whole blood. CDR3: CASSLTGELFF. CDR3 bases: TGCGCCAGCAGTTTAACCGGGGAGCTGTTTTTT.